The 32 T cell receptor beta chains presented below share a single source sample, sequenced in a study of memory CD4+ T cells and cytomegalovirus serostatus. The repertoire was sequenced with immunoSEQ multiplex PCR; TCRdb's copy has only in-frame clones and lacks some. The data show approximately 50,000 clones, around 78% seen once. The sort gate was single viable CD3+CD4+CD8-CD45RO+ cells for memory CD4+ T cells. Sequences were obtained from memory CD4+ T cells from blood. The receptors come from an adult in good health and CMV-seronegative.

The chain has TRBV7-8 and TRBJ1-4, with a possible D match to TRBD1 (6 bases). The CDR3 has 13 residues. Per the germline V gene, CDR1 is SGHVS and CDR2 is FQNEAQ. V was pared by 5 bases and J by 7 bases, with 11 bases between. CDR3 in amino acids: CASSRRGIEKLFF. The DNA of the CDR3 is TGTGCCAGCAGCAGGAGGGGGATTGAAAAACTGTTTTTT.

The V and J genes are TRBV25-1 and TRBJ2-7, with 10 nucleotides matching TRBD1. Per germline, CDR1 MGHDK and CDR2 SYGVNS. V dropped 5 bases and J dropped 4; count of bases not matched to a gene: 11. The CDR3 covers 16 residues. Here the CDR3 DNA reads TGTGCCAGCAGTTTCACCTCCCGGGACAGGGGTTACGAGCAGTACTTC. It translates to CASSFTSRDRGYEQYF.

CDR3 nucleotides: TGCAGCGTCGATAGGGGGAGCACCGGGGAGCTGTTTTTT. Its translation is CSVDRGSTGELFF. This chain joins TRBV29-1 and TRBJ2-2; tentatively, D is TRBD1 (6 bases). Germline V gene data show CDR1 as SQVTM and CDR2 as ANQGSEA. The CDR3 consists of 13 residues. Trimming took 6 bases from V and 4 from J, leaving 12 bases between them.

The genes are TRBV19 and TRBJ2-1; the D gene is possibly TRBD1 (5 bases). The V end was cut by 6 bases, the J end by 1 base, with 19 bases between. Germline lookup yields CDR1 LNHDA and CDR2 SQIVND (reference sequence). The CDR3 runs 17 residues. CDR3 sequence: CASRTNQGKGSYNEQFF. The CDR3 bases are TGTGCCAGTAGAACGAATCAGGGAAAAGGTTCCTACAATGAGCAGTTCTTC.

This clone occurred once. The chain carries TRBV7-9 and TRBJ2-1; 10 bases line up with TRBD2. Germline CDR1 and CDR2: SEHNR and FQNEAQ (reference sequence). Trimming cost V 6 bases and J 4 bases; bases outside gene matches: 6. This CDR3 region has 15 residues. The CDR3 here is CASRSAGGAYNEQFF. For the CDR3, the DNA is TGTGCCAGCAGGTCAGCGGGAGGGGCGTACAATGAGCAGTTCTTC.

V gene TRBV5-1 combines with J gene TRBJ2-2; D is unclear. CDR3 length: 16 residues. The germline V gene has CDR1 SGHRS and CDR2 YFSETQ. The V and J ends lost 2 bases and 1 base respectively, with 12 bases between them. The CDR3 is CASSFPEGGNTGELFF. In nucleotides, the CDR3 is TGCGCCAGCAGCTTCCCGGAAGGCGGGAACACCGGGGAGCTGTTTTTT.

The V call is TRBV28, the J call TRBJ2-2; tentative D call: TRBD2 (6 bases). V was shortened by 8 bases and J by 5 bases, with 18 bases between the two germline ends. Looked up from germline, CDR1 is MDHEN and CDR2 is SYDVKM. The CDR3 loop spans 15 amino acids. The CDR3 loop is CASGNGASATGELFF. CDR3 in DNA: TGTGCCAGCGGGAACGGGGCTAGCGCAACCGGGGAGCTGTTTTTT.

V usage is TRBV9 and J usage is TRBJ2-5; 7 positions match TRBD2. V lost 4 bases to trimming and J lost 5 bases; unmatched junction nucleotides: 14. CDR3 length: 16 amino acids. CDR1 is SGDLS and CDR2 is YYNGEE in the germline V gene. The CDR3 is CASSPQSLHGGETQYF. The CDR3 DNA is TGTGCCAGCAGCCCGCAGTCGCTCCACGGGGGGGAGACCCAGTACTTC. Variable domain in full (rest from reference TRBV9 and TRBJ2-5): DSGVTQTPKHLITATGQRVTLRCSPRSGDLSVYWYQQSLDQGLQFLIQYYNGEERAKGNILERFSAQQFPDLHSELNLSSLELGDSALYFCASSPQSLHGGETQYFGPGTRLLVL.

The CDR3 region is CASSEPGLLGALTDTQYF. The CDR3 DNA reads as TGTGCCAGCAGTGAACCAGGGCTTCTAGGGGCCCTCACAGATACGCAGTATTTT. The J gene is TRBJ2-3, the V gene TRBV6-1, with D possibly TRBD1 on 5 matching bases. With 2 bases removed from V and 2 bases from J, the gap between germline ends came to 20 bases. The CDR3 is 18 amino acids. Germline lookup yields CDR1 MNHNS and CDR2 SASEGT.

This chain joins TRBV18 and TRBJ2-3; 8 nucleotides align to TRBD2. This CDR3 spans 16 amino acids. V shed 6 bases, J shed 1 base, and the junction held 9 bases outside the gene matches. Germline CDR1 is KGHSH and CDR2 is LQKENI. The CDR3 bases are TGTGCCAGCTCCCCTAGCGGGCCGGGGGGCACAGATACGCAGTATTTT. It encodes CASSPSGPGGTDTQYF.

The gene calls are TRBV28 and TRBJ2-3; TRBD2 matches at 10 bases. With 5 bases clipped from V and 3 bases from J, the junction kept 11 bases outside the gene matches. The CDR3 extends over 17 amino acids. Germline-derived CDR1 and CDR2 are MDHEN and SYDVKM. CDR3 protein: CASSVLGGLAETDTQYF. Here the CDR3 DNA reads TGTGCCAGCAGTGTACTCGGCGGACTAGCGGAGACAGATACGCAGTATTTT.

V gene TRBV27 combines with J gene TRBJ2-7; 9 bases fit TRBD2. The CDR3 spans 14 residues. Germline CDR1 is MNHEY and CDR2 is SMNVEV (reference sequence). V was clipped by 5 bases and J by 9 bases; unmatched bases: 11. The CDR3 sequence is CASSVTGTSRVQYF. The CDR3 coding sequence is TGTGCCAGCAGTGTAACCGGGACTAGCCGCGTGCAGTACTTC.

A single count supports this clone. This chain joins TRBV7-2 and TRBJ1-2, with 9 bases aligning to TRBD1. V shed 5 bases and J 9 bases; nucleotides not matched to a gene: 7. The CDR3 runs 13 residues. Germline lookup yields CDR1 SGHTA and CDR2 FQGNSA. CDR3 sequence reads: CASSRGTGKSYTF. CDR3 DNA sequence: TGTGCCAGCAGCCGAGGGACAGGGAAGAGCTACACCTTC.

This chain links TRBV11-2 with TRBJ2-5; 13 nucleotides match TRBD2. The germline CDR1 and CDR2 sequences are SGHAT and FQNNGV. The CDR3 totals 19 residues. J was trimmed by 6 bases and V by 4 bases; bases with no gene match: 17. DNA for the CDR3: TGTGCCAGCAGCTCCCAGGGACTAGCGGGACTAGGCCGTGTCCAGACCCAGTACTTC. As protein: CASSSQGLAGLGRVQTQYF.

The CDR3 DNA is TGTGCCAGCAGCTTTGGAGGGCTAGCGGGAGGTAGAGGCGAGCAGTACTTC. It translates to CASSFGGLAGGRGEQYF. The chain recombines TRBV5-4 with TRBJ2-7; 11 bases match TRBD2. Trimming cost V 2 bases and J 6 bases; bases outside gene matches: 13. Germline V gene sequence: CDR1 SGHNT, CDR2 YYREEE (reference sequence). This CDR3 is 17 amino acids long.

The chain combines TRBV5-4 with TRBJ2-2, with TRBD2 matching 10 bases. V was clipped by 1 base and J by 5 bases; unmatched bases: 5. The CDR3 consists of 16 residues. In germline, CDR1 is SGHNT, CDR2 YYREEE (reference sequence). CDR3 coding DNA: TGTGCCAGCAGCTTGCAAGCGGGAGGGCGGACCGGGGAGCTGTTTTTT. It encodes CASSLQAGGRTGELFF.

This chain links TRBV11-2 with TRBJ2-1; D could derive from TRBD1 or TRBD2 (6 bases each). There are 15 residues in the CDR3. The V and J ends lost 1 base and 5 bases respectively, with 12 bases between them. Germline CDR1 is SGHAT and CDR2 is FQNNGV. This CDR3 reads CASSLGVRGDNEQFF. CDR3 DNA sequence: TGTGCCAGCAGCTTAGGAGTTAGGGGGGACAATGAGCAGTTCTTC.

This clone was counted a few times. This CDR3 is also generated by other DNA sequences in the sample. The rearrangement joins TRBV2 to TRBJ1-1, with 7 bases matching TRBD1. This CDR3 has 15 amino acids. V shed 1 base and J 1 base; nucleotides not matched to a gene: 3. CDR1 is SNHLY and CDR2 is FYNNEI in the germline V gene. In DNA, the CDR3 is TGTGCCAGCAGTGAAGTGACAGGGAAGAACACTGAAGCTTTCTTT. This translates into CASSEVTGKNTEAFF.

This CDR3 is CASSTHMSELFF. The DNA of the CDR3 is TGTGCCAGCAGTACCCATATGTCAGAACTGTTTTTT. The chain links TRBV6-1 to TRBJ1-4; unclear D gene. This CDR3 is 12 amino acids long. V was trimmed by 5 bases and J by 12 bases, leaving 13 bases between them. From germline, CDR1 is MNHNS and CDR2 SASEGT.

CDR3 residues: CASSPHILTSSTGELFF. The CDR3 region has the DNA TGTGCCAGCTCACCCCATATTCTGACCTCTAGCACCGGGGAGCTGTTTTTT. The rearrangement joins TRBV18 to TRBJ2-2, with D uncertain. Trimming took 3 bases from V and 4 from J, leaving 18 bases between them. The CDR3 length is 17 residues. Germline CDR1 KGHSH, CDR2 LQKENI. Looking up the rest from reference TRBV18 and TRBJ2-2 gives the full variable domain: NAGVMQNPRHLVRRRGQEARLRCSPMKGHSHVYWYRQLPEEGLKFMVYLQKENIIDESGMPKERFSAEFPKEGPSILRIQQVVRGDSAAYFCASSPHILTSSTGELFFGEGSRLTVL.

This chain uses TRBV18 with TRBJ1-4; D not resolved. With 4 bases removed from V and 8 bases from J, the gap between germline ends came to 11 bases. Germline values: CDR1 KGHSH, CDR2 LQKENI. This CDR3 spans 13 amino acids. The CDR3 here is CASSRSFGEKLFF. The CDR3 DNA reads TGTGCCAGCTCACGGTCCTTCGGGGAAAAACTGTTTTTT. The full variable domain, completed using reference TRBV18 and TRBJ1-4, is NAGVMQNPRHLVRRRGQEARLRCSPMKGHSHVYWYRQLPEEGLKFMVYLQKENIIDESGMPKERFSAEFPKEGPSILRIQQVVRGDSAAYFCASSRSFGEKLFFGSGTQLSVL.

This chain connects TRBV2 to TRBJ2-2, with D unclear. The length of the CDR3 is 13 residues. Germline lookup yields CDR1 SNHLY and CDR2 FYNNEI. Trimming left V 7 bases short and J 8 bases short, with 14 bases between. CDR3 bases: TGTGCCAGCAATCGCTACGAGGTGGGGGAGCTGTTTTTT. It specifies CASNRYEVGELFF. Together with reference TRBV2 and TRBJ2-2, the CDR3 gives the full variable domain: EPEVTQTPSHQVTQMGQEVILRCVPISNHLYFYWYRQILGQKVEFLVSFYNNEISEKSEIFDDQFSVERPDGSNFTLKIRSTKLEDSAMYFCASNRYEVGELFFGEGSRLTVL.

The chain employs TRBV7-2 and TRBJ2-2; no definite D call. The CDR3 consists of 13 residues. Between the trimmed V and J ends, which lost 4 bases and 0 bases, there was a span of 3 bases. CDR1 is SGHTA and CDR2 is FQGNSA in the germline V gene. DNA of the CDR3: TGTGCCAGCAGCTCTCCGAACACCGGGGAGCTGTTTTTT. Translated: CASSSPNTGELFF.

The chain is built from TRBV7-8 and TRBJ2-7; 8 nucleotides line up with TRBD1. The CDR3 is made up of 16 amino acids. The V and J ends lost 0 bases and 5 bases, in that order; junction bases with no gene match: 9. Germline loops: CDR1 SGHVS, CDR2 FQNEAQ. CDR3 region: CASSLARRTGSNEQYF. In DNA form, the CDR3 reads TGTGCCAGCAGCTTAGCGCGTAGGACAGGGTCGAACGAGCAGTACTTC.

V is TRBV27 and J is TRBJ1-1; the match to TRBD1 covers 9 bases. The germline V gene encodes CDR1 MNHEY and CDR2 SMNVEV (reference sequence). The CDR3 has 17 amino acids. The V and J ends lost 5 bases and 1 base, in that order; junction bases with no gene match: 11. DNA for the CDR3: TGTGCCAGCAGTCCGACCGGGACAGGGAATTGGAACACTGAAGCTTTCTTT. The encoded protein is CASSPTGTGNWNTEAFF.

V is TRBV29-1 and J is TRBJ2-4; 7 bases agree with TRBD2. Trimming removed 6 bases from V and 5 bases from J; junction bases left unmatched: 4. CDR1 and CDR2 (germline): SQVTM, ANQGSEA. There are 12 residues in the CDR3. Here the CDR3 DNA reads TGCAGCGTAGGGAGGGGAGAAAACATTCAGTACTTC. Its translation is CSVGRGENIQYF.

This sequence joins TRBV12-5 and TRBJ2-7; a weak D match, TRBD1 (5 bases). V was trimmed by 3 bases and J by 4 bases, leaving 10 bases between them. Germline-derived CDR1 and CDR2 are LGHNT and FRNRAP. This CDR3 spans 13 amino acids. CDR3 loop: CASGFPRAYEQYF. The CDR3 DNA is TGTGCTAGTGGTTTCCCCAGGGCTTACGAGCAGTACTTC.

V and J are TRBV7-9 and TRBJ2-1, with TRBD1 identical over 8 bases. Germline CDR1 SEHNR, CDR2 FQNEAQ (reference sequence). CDR3 length: 14 amino acids. The ends lost 3 bases at V and 5 bases at J; junction bases unmatched: 3. The DNA of the CDR3 is TGTGCCAGCAGCTTCCACAGGGGGGACAATGAGCAGTTCTTC. Amino acids: CASSFHRGDNEQFF. The variable domain in full, with the rest retrieved from reference TRBV7-9 and TRBJ2-1, is DTGVSQNPRHKITKRGQNVTFRCDPISEHNRLYWYRQTLGQGPEFLTYFQNEAQLEKSRLLSDRFSAERPKGSFSTLEIQRTEQGDSAMYLCASSFHRGDNEQFFGPGTRLTVL.

This clone was seen once. The chain has TRBV7-2 and TRBJ1-1; D not resolved. CDR3 size: 13 residues. Germline CDR1 reads SGHTA; CDR2 reads FQGNSA. Deletions cut 3 bases from V and 0 bases from J, with 5 bases between. Here the CDR3 DNA reads TGTGCCAGCAGCTTTGGGATGAACACTGAAGCTTTCTTT. Translated: CASSFGMNTEAFF.

This clone was seen only once. The rearrangement joins TRBV7-2 to TRBJ2-1; 12 bases align to TRBD2. CDR3 size: 15 residues. CDR1 is SGHTA and CDR2 is FQGNSA in the germline V gene. V was clipped by 0 bases and J by 14 bases; unmatched bases: 8. CDR3 loop: CASSLAPGLAGMKFF. The CDR3 coding sequence is TGTGCCAGCAGCTTAGCCCCCGGACTAGCGGGAATGAAGTTCTTC.

The CDR3 DNA is TGTGCCAGCAGCTCCCCGTATAGACTAGCGGGAGCGGGCGGGGAGCTGTTTTTT. It is translated as CASSSPYRLAGAGGELFF. The J gene is TRBJ2-2, the V gene TRBV7-8; 12 bases match TRBD2. The CDR3 runs to 18 residues. Germline V gives CDR1 SGHVS, CDR2 FQNEAQ. V lost 4 bases to trimming and J lost 7 bases; unmatched junction nucleotides: 13.

The chain combines TRBV2 with TRBJ2-1; 7 bases line up with TRBD2. The germline gives CDR1 SNHLY, CDR2 FYNNEI. The CDR3 is 14 amino acids. V was pared by 0 bases and J by 15 bases, with 11 bases of the junction left unmatched. Written as DNA, the CDR3 is TGTGCCAGCAGTGAAGCTGGACTACCAGGGAGGGGGTTCTTC. Translation gives CASSEAGLPGRGFF. The variable domain in full, with the rest retrieved from reference TRBV2 and TRBJ2-1, is EPEVTQTPSHQVTQMGQEVILRCVPISNHLYFYWYRQILGQKVEFLVSFYNNEISEKSEIFDDQFSVERPDGSNFTLKIRSTKLEDSAMYFCASSEAGLPGRGFFGPGTRLTVL.